The rows below give T cell receptor beta chains drawn from one sample of a study of early T cells in non-severe SARS-CoV-2 infection. TCRdb ran MiXCR on the 5' RACE reads and lists one entry per CDR3 protein. Of around 88,000 distinct CDR3 sequences detected, around 15% appear once; the ten largest clones hold 6% to 7.5%. Sequenced: whole blood. These receptors came from an adult who was a healthcare worker with PCR-confirmed SARS-CoV-2 infection or an uninfected control (not recorded which). The CDR3 runs from the conserved cysteine through the conserved F or W. D genes are given only for firm matches. Size is stated for part of the rows, as once, few or many counts, or as a class when the clone is expanded.

D	V	size	J	DNA	CDR3
-	TRBV4-2	few	TRBJ2-5	TGTGCCAGCAGCCCCAGGGGGGAGGGACGAGAGACCCAGTACTTC	CASSPRGEGRETQYF
TRBD1	TRBV7-9	-	TRBJ2-1	TGTACCAGCAGCCCTCCGGGACAGGCCTACAATGAGCAGTTCTTC	CTSSPPGQAYNEQFF
-	TRBV6-5	-	TRBJ2-6	TGTGCCAGCAGTTACCGGCCGTACTCTGGGGCCAACGTCCTGACTTTC	CASSYRPYSGANVLTF
TRBD1	TRBV27	-	TRBJ2-1	TGTGCCAGCAGTCTCCGGGACAGGGGATGGAATGAGCAGTTCTTC	CASSLRDRGWNEQFF
-	TRBV5-1	-	TRBJ2-2	TGCGCCAGCAGCTTGTGGGCAGGGGTGACCGGGGAGCTGTTTTTT	CASSLWAGVTGELFF
TRBD2	TRBV7-9	-	TRBJ2-1	TGTGCCAGCAGCTTCGGACTAGGAACCTACAATGAGCAGTTCTTC	CASSFGLGTYNEQFF
-	TRBV6-5	few	TRBJ1-1	TGTGCCAGCAGTTACTCGAAGCTGGCCCGGGCTTTCTTT	CASSYSKLARAFF
-	TRBV29-1	few	TRBJ2-2	TGCAGCGTTGGCGCCCCGAACACCGGGGAGCTGTTTTTT	CSVGAPNTGELFF
TRBD2	TRBV15	many	TRBJ2-3	TGTGCCACCAGCACTAGAGCGGGAGTGGGAGATACGCAGTATTTT	CATSTRAGVGDTQYF
-	TRBV12-3/TRBV12-4	-	TRBJ2-5	TGTGCCAGCAGCAACCTAGTATACCAAGAGACCCAGTACTTC	CASSNLVYQETQYF
-	TRBV7-9	-	TRBJ2-7	TGTGCCAGCAGCCTCCTCCGGGCCACCTACGAGCAGTACTTC	CASSLLRATYEQYF
-	TRBV7-2	-	TRBJ1-2	TGTGCCAGCAGCTTAGGTAGTGGGACGTCCTATGGCTACACCTTC	CASSLGSGTSYGYTF
TRBD2	TRBV29-1	-	TRBJ2-3	TGCAGCGCATCCTCTAGCGGAGGCACAGATACGCAGTATTTT	CSASSSGGTDTQYF
TRBD1	TRBV20-1	-	TRBJ1-2	TGCAGTGCTATTTGGGACAGGGTCTATGGCTACACCTTC	CSAIWDRVYGYTF
-	TRBV10-2	many	TRBJ2-7	TGCGCCAGCAGTTGGACAGTTTGGACCTACGAGCAGTACTTC	CASSWTVWTYEQYF
-	TRBV10-2	many	TRBJ1-1	TGCGCCAGCAGTGAGTCTGGTTGGAATACTGAAGCTTTCTTT	CASSESGWNTEAFF
TRBD2	TRBV24-1	few	TRBJ2-1	TGTGCCACCAGTGATCCAACTAGCGGGGGGAGTGAGCAGTTCTTC	CATSDPTSGGSEQFF
-	TRBV4-1	medium-sized	TRBJ1-1	TGCGCCAGCAGCCAAGGGGGCTCCACTGAAGCTTTCTTT	CASSQGGSTEAFF
TRBD2	TRBV5-1	few	TRBJ2-3	TGCGCCAGCAGCTTGACTGAAGAGCGGGAGTTTACAGATACGCAGTATTTT	CASSLTEEREFTDTQYF
TRBD2	TRBV20-1	few	TRBJ2-7	TGCAGTGCTAGTCCCCCCTCGGGAGGGGGCTACGAGCAGTACTTC	CSASPPSGGGYEQYF
-	TRBV6-2/TRBV6-3	many	TRBJ2-5	TGTGCCAGCAGTTCTGCAGGGAAGACCCAGTACTTC	CASSSAGKTQYF
-	TRBV29-1	few	TRBJ1-1	TGTTCATCTAGCAGGGGCGACACTGAAGCTTTCTTT	CSSSRGDTEAFF
-	TRBV29-1	-	TRBJ2-5	TGCAGCGCTGTTCGCCGTAAAGAGACCCAGTACTTC	CSAVRRKETQYF
-	TRBV29-1	-	TRBJ2-1	TGCAGCGTTGACGAGACCTACAATGAGCAGTTCTTC	CSVDETYNEQFF
-	TRBV7-2	-	TRBJ2-7	TGTGCCAGCAGCTCGACCGAGACCCCTCGCGGGCAGTACTTC	CASSSTETPRGQYF
TRBD1	TRBV6-1	-	TRBJ1-2	TGTGCCAGCAGTCGGAGACAGGGGGACTATGGCTACACCTTC	CASSRRQGDYGYTF
-	TRBV29-1	few	TRBJ1-1	TGCAGCGTTGACCGGGCGGGGAACACTGAAGCTTTCTTT	CSVDRAGNTEAFF
-	TRBV6-5	few	TRBJ1-1	TGTGCCAGCAGCCCTCGGGGCAGGGGTGTGCCGAACACTGAAGCTTTCTTT	CASSPRGRGVPNTEAFF
-	TRBV19	-	TRBJ1-5	TGTGCCAGTAGTTATACCGTTGGCTATCAGCCCCAGCATTTT	CASSYTVGYQPQHF
TRBD2	TRBV15	-	TRBJ2-2	TGTGCCACCGCATCTAGCGGGAGAATTTACACCGGGGAGCTGTTTTTT	CATASSGRIYTGELFF
-	TRBV29-1	-	TRBJ1-2	TGCAGCGTTGACTTTGCTCCCGCGGCCTCTTATGGCTACACCTTC	CSVDFAPAASYGYTF
TRBD2	TRBV20-1	few	TRBJ2-2	TGCAGTGCTAGACAGACTAGCGGGATGTACGGCGGGGAGCTGTTTTTT	CSARQTSGMYGGELFF
TRBD1	TRBV12-5	-	TRBJ1-2	TGTGCTAGTGGTTTCCAGGGGGCTAACTATGGCTACACCTTC	CASGFQGANYGYTF
-	TRBV4-1	many	TRBJ2-7	TGCGCCAGCAGCCAAGGTCGAAACCAGGCTCGTTCCTACGAGCAGTACTTC	CASSQGRNQARSYEQYF
-	TRBV2	-	TRBJ2-1	TGTGCCAGCAGCCGGGGGATCAGTGACAATGAGCAGTTCTTC	CASSRGISDNEQFF
TRBD1	TRBV27	-	TRBJ1-1	TGTGCCAGCAGCCCTACCCACAGGGGAACTGAAGCTTTCTTT	CASSPTHRGTEAFF
-	TRBV28	-	TRBJ1-2	TGTGCCAGCAATTGGGGCTATGGCTACACCTTC	CASNWGYGYTF
-	TRBV1	-	TRBJ2-5	TGCACCAGGGAACCAGCCAGCCTACCGGGACATCCTTCGGCGGTAGAGACCCAGTACTTC	CTREPASLPGHPSAVETQYF
-	TRBV5-4	-	TRBJ2-1	TGTGCCAGCAGCGGTCTAGGGACAAGCTCCTACAATGAGCAGTTCTTC	CASSGLGTSSYNEQFF
-	TRBV5-1	-	TRBJ2-7	TGCGCCAGCAGCTTGGAAGGTTCGGGCCCTCGGTACGAGCAGTACTTC	CASSLEGSGPRYEQYF
-	TRBV29-1	-	TRBJ1-2	TGCAGCGCAATATGGGGTAACTATGGCTACACCTTC	CSAIWGNYGYTF